Shown below are 17 T cell receptor beta chains from a single sample sequenced in a study of T cell changes during pregnancy in multiple sclerosis. The data were produced by immunoSEQ multiplex PCR, yet TCRdb's version contains in-frame clones alone and is incomplete. The sample lists over 100,000 clones; around 90% were seen once. The sequences come from peripheral blood, collected in the third trimester of pregnancy. All receptors come from a female donor with multiple sclerosis, enrolled in a pregnancy study.

The chain employs TRBV18 and TRBJ1-4; D perhaps matches TRBD1 (6 bases). Germline V gives CDR1 KGHSH, CDR2 LQKENI. The CDR3 sequence is 18 residues long. V lost 3 bases to trimming and J lost 0 bases, with 17 bases between them. The CDR3: CASSPRRGMGATNEKLFF. CDR3 bases: TGTGCCAGCTCACCCCGCAGGGGAATGGGGGCAACTAATGAAAAACTGTTTTTT. Variable domain in full (rest from reference TRBV18 and TRBJ1-4): NAGVMQNPRHLVRRRGQEARLRCSPMKGHSHVYWYRQLPEEGLKFMVYLQKENIIDESGMPKERFSAEFPKEGPSILRIQQVVRGDSAAYFCASSPRRGMGATNEKLFFGSGTQLSVL.

This chain links TRBV6-5 with TRBJ1-2, with 10 bases lining up with TRBD1. The germline CDR1 and CDR2 sequences are MNHEY and SVGAGI. The CDR3 extends over 13 amino acids. Trimming removed 6 bases from V and 5 bases from J; junction bases left unmatched: 3. The CDR3 sequence is CASRRGQGYGYTF. For the CDR3, the DNA is TGTGCCAGCAGGCGGGGACAGGGGTATGGCTACACCTTC.

The rearrangement links TRBV4-2 to TRBJ2-1, with TRBD2 matching 13 bases. Germline V gene data show CDR1 as LGHNA and CDR2 as YNFKEQ. The CDR3 sequence is 20 residues long. V trimming: 0 bases; J trimming: 2 bases; junction bases outside the gene matches: 10. As DNA, the CDR3 is TGTGCCAGCAGCCAAGATCACCCACTAGCGGGAGGGGGGGCCTACAATGAGCAGTTCTTC. The encoded protein is CASSQDHPLAGGGAYNEQFF.

A single count supports this clone. The chain employs TRBV20-1 and TRBJ2-7; a weak D match, TRBD1 (6 bases). This CDR3 has 11 amino acids. V gave up 6 bases and J gave up 5 bases, with 11 bases separating them. Germline CDR1 and CDR2: DFQATT and SNEGSKA (reference sequence). The CDR3 spells CSANRAHEQYF. The CDR3 nucleotides are TGCAGTGCCAACAGGGCTCACGAGCAGTACTTC.

This clone was counted a single time. The CDR3 spells CASSSLGISGNTIYF. As DNA, the CDR3 is TGTGCCAGCAGCTCACTCGGTATCTCTGGAAACACCATATATTTT. The chain has TRBV7-2 and TRBJ1-3; D gene ambiguous. In germline, CDR1 is SGHTA, CDR2 FQGNSA. This CDR3 has 15 residues. The germline V and J ends were trimmed by 4 bases and 0 bases, with 10 bases remaining between them.

The rearrangement links TRBV5-4 to TRBJ2-3, with 12 bases lining up with TRBD2. The germline V gene has CDR1 SGHNT and CDR2 YYREEE (reference sequence). With V trimmed by 0 bases and J by 4 bases, 0 bases remained unmatched. The CDR3 is made up of 15 amino acids. In nucleotides, the CDR3 is TGTGCCAGCAGCTTGGCTAGCGGGAGGGCAGATACGCAGTATTTT. The encoded protein is CASSLASGRADTQYF.

The chain recombines TRBV20-1 with TRBJ1-1; D unclear. This CDR3 is built from 11 residues. Germline V gene data show CDR1 as DFQATT and CDR2 as SNEGSKA (reference sequence). The ends were cut back, 2 bases at V and 10 bases at J, with 11 bases in the middle. CDR3 sequence: CSARSLNGAFF. As DNA, the CDR3 is TGCAGTGCTAGAAGCCTGAATGGAGCTTTCTTT.

The J gene is TRBJ2-3, the V gene TRBV2, with TRBD2 matching over 9 bases. Per germline, CDR1 SNHLY and CDR2 FYNNEI. Trimming removed 8 bases from V and 9 bases from J; junction bases left unmatched: 21. The CDR3 has 17 amino acids. This chain's CDR3 is CASGSPTAGGQRETQYF. DNA for the CDR3: TGTGCCAGCGGCTCTCCTACCGCGGGGGGGCAAAGGGAAACGCAGTATTTT.

The gene calls are TRBV7-2 and TRBJ2-1; a possible D gene is TRBD2 (6 bases). V gave up 1 base and J gave up 10 bases, with 20 bases separating them. The CDR3 is 16 amino acids. Germline CDR1 is SGHTA and CDR2 is FQGNSA. The DNA of the CDR3 is TGTGCCAGCAGCTTAGAGGAGCGGGTGAAACGATGGGAGCAGTTCTTC. Translated: CASSLEERVKRWEQFF.

V and J are TRBV6-1 and TRBJ1-1; unclear D gene. The CDR3 extends over 14 amino acids. The germline gives CDR1 MNHNS, CDR2 SASEGT. Trimming shortened V by 6 bases and J by 2 bases, and 13 bases separated the two germline ends. CDR3 in amino acids: CASSDPGTNTEAFF. CDR3 nucleotide sequence: TGTGCCAGCAGCGATCCGGGAACAAACACTGAAGCTTTCTTT.

The chain employs TRBV5-1 and TRBJ2-3; 10 bases align to TRBD1. From germline, CDR1 is SGHRS and CDR2 YFSETQ. The V and J ends lost 3 bases and 4 bases, in that order; junction bases with no gene match: 8. There are 16 residues in the CDR3. The CDR3: CASSSLGDRGSDTQYF. Written as DNA, the CDR3 is TGCGCCAGCAGCTCCCTAGGGGACAGGGGATCAGATACGCAGTATTTT. The variable domain in full, completed from reference TRBV5-1 and TRBJ2-3, reads KAGVTQTPRYLIKTRGQQVTLSCSPISGHRSVSWYQQTPGQGLQFLFEYFSETQRNKGNFPGRFSGRQFSNSRSEMNVSTLELGDSALYLCASSSLGDRGSDTQYFGPGTRLTVL.

The chain has TRBV19 and TRBJ1-2; TRBD1 agrees at 8 bases. V lost 6 bases to trimming and J lost 0 bases; unmatched junction nucleotides: 12. Germline V gene lookup returns CDR1 LNHDA and CDR2 SQIVND (reference sequence). This CDR3 is 17 amino acids long. Written as DNA, the CDR3 is TGTGCCAGTAGAATTGGACAGGGCTCATCCCCTAACTATGGCTACACCTTC. This translates into CASRIGQGSSPNYGYTF.

The V and J genes are TRBV5-4 and TRBJ1-3; TRBD1 aligns across 7 bases. After removal of 2 bases from V and 2 bases from J, the junction contained 4 bases not matched to a gene. The CDR3 has 15 amino acids. The germline V gene encodes CDR1 SGHNT and CDR2 YYREEE (reference sequence). The CDR3 DNA reads as TGTGCCAGCAGCTTCGGGCAGGGGGCTGGAAACACCATATATTTT. This translates into CASSFGQGAGNTIYF.

This clone was counted once. The chain is built from TRBV11-2 and TRBJ2-3; 7 bases are shared with TRBD2. The CDR3 extends over 18 amino acids. Germline V lookup: CDR1 SGHAT, CDR2 FQNNGV. The V and J ends lost 8 bases and 2 bases, in that order; junction bases with no gene match: 19. The CDR3 coding sequence is TGTGCCAGCCGACCCGGCACGATCGGGAGGCCAGACACAGATACGCAGTATTTT. It is translated as CASRPGTIGRPDTDTQYF.

The V and J genes are TRBV10-3 and TRBJ1-2, with 7 bases lining up with TRBD1. The CDR3 sequence is 15 residues long. J lost 5 bases, V lost 0 bases, and 6 bases had no gene match. Germline CDR1 reads ENHRY; CDR2 reads SYGVKD. CDR3 in DNA: TGTGCCATCAGTGAGTCAGGGGGCGAACCGTATGGCTACACCTTC. This encodes CAISESGGEPYGYTF.

The chain is built from TRBV5-1 and TRBJ1-1; possibly TRBD1 for D (5 bases). Germline V gene lookup returns CDR1 SGHRS and CDR2 YFSETQ. The CDR3 runs to 14 residues. The V gene lost 2 bases and the J gene lost 4 bases, with 12 bases spanning the gap. In DNA form, the CDR3 reads TGCGCCAGCAGCTTACGGCAGGGAAGCACTGAAGCTTTCTTT. Protein product: CASSLRQGSTEAFF.

The chain carries TRBV29-1 and TRBJ2-4; 7 bases align to TRBD1. The ends lost 6 bases at V and 6 bases at J; junction bases unmatched: 8. This CDR3 has 13 residues. Germline V gene lookup returns CDR1 SQVTM and CDR2 ANQGSEA. CDR3 nucleotides: TGCAGCGTCGATGGACAGGACGTAAACATTCAGTACTTC. This sequence encodes CSVDGQDVNIQYF.